This TCR beta chain was found in a study of shared clonotypes between healthy human individuals. Study-wide results and limits: Depth was large, yet rarefaction showed that sorted-subset sequencing was incomplete.

Data came from immunoSEQ multiplex PCR; TCRdb stores just in-frame clones and leaves some out. The profile shows millions of clones, over 85% of them singletons. Germline lookup yields CDR1 GTSNPN and CDR2 SVGIG (reference sequence). The CDR3 extends over 13 amino acids. V was trimmed by 5 bases and J by 6 bases, leaving 13 bases between them. About this clone: Its antigen remains unknown.

This sequence originates from a man aged 18 to 29 in good health. Sequencing used naive CD4+ T cells sorted from blood. The sample's subset: CD45RA+ positively selected. The chain uses TRBV30 and TRBJ1-4, with D possibly matching TRBD1 (5 bases). Here the CDR3 DNA reads TGTGCCTGGGCGGGGGGGAGGGATGAAAAACTGTTTTTT. Encoded protein: CAWAGGRDEKLFF.